This TCR beta chain was recorded in a study of long-term antiretroviral therapy in people with HIV. Study-level points and caveats: Repertoire composition at all time points was dominated by clones that had expanded before ART.

The CDR3 sequence is 15 residues long. With 2 bases removed from V and 1 base from J, the gap between germline ends came to 11 bases. Germline V gene sequence: CDR1 MNHEY, CDR2 SVGAGI. Investigators performed immunoSEQ version v3.0 at survey level. Measured with immunoSEQ multiplex PCR; TCRdb has only the in-frame clones, and not every one. The sample holds 24,000 or so clones, around 95% seen once. With regard to this clone: Its specificity is unknown.

V is TRBV6-5 and J is TRBJ2-5; D tentatively fits TRBD1 or TRBD2 (5 bases each). The sequences come from unsorted PBMCs, collected roughly 5.1 years after starting antiretroviral therapy. This TCR derives from a woman between 45 and 65 years old with HIV. CDR3 amino acids: CASSYPGRGQETQYF. The CDR3 coding sequence is TGTGCCAGCAGTTACCCGGGACGGGGCCAAGAGACCCAGTACTTC.